Below, 28 T cell receptor beta chains from the same sample are listed, as sequenced in a study of shared clonotypes between healthy human individuals. Clones were read by immunoSEQ multiplex PCR, and TCRdb kept only the in-frame ones, dropping some. The repertoire has about 660,000 clones, approximately 79% of them found once; the top ten carry approximately 1.8%. The sample comprised memory CD4+ T cells sorted from blood. This sample's subset: CD45RA-negative fraction. Receptor source: a woman aged 25 to 39 in good health.

This clone was recorded at least ten times. Just one base apart from a much larger clone, this may be a read error. This specimen includes other DNA sequences encoding the same CDR3. The chain employs TRBV15 and TRBJ1-4; weak D call: TRBD1 (6 bases). The CDR3 has 14 residues. Trimming stripped 1 base from V and 5 bases from J, with 8 bases between. Germline CDR1 reads LNHNV; CDR2 reads YYDKDF (reference sequence). As DNA, the CDR3 is TGTGCCACCAGCAGAGGGCAGGGGAATGAAAAACTGTTTTTT. Translating it yields CATSRGQGNEKLFF.

The chain employs TRBV5-7 and TRBJ2-1, with D possibly called TRBD1 or TRBD2 (5 bases each). TRBV5-7 is known as an ORF, though its function is uncertain. V lost 2 bases, J lost 4 bases, and 13 bases lay in between. The CDR3 runs to 15 residues. The CDR3 nucleotides read TGTGCCAGCAGCTTACCCGGGGCCTATTACAATGAGCAGTTCTTC. Translation: CASSLPGAYYNEQFF.

The gene calls are TRBV2 and TRBJ2-7; 10 nucleotides align to TRBD1. V lost 10 bases to trimming and J lost 0 bases; unmatched junction nucleotides: 15. This CDR3 region has 17 residues. From germline, CDR1 is SNHLY and CDR2 FYNNEI. The CDR3 nucleotides read TGTGCCATCGATCTCCGGGACAGGGGCGGGAGCTCCTACGAGCAGTACTTC. Translated: CAIDLRDRGGSSYEQYF.

This rearrangement joins TRBV9 to TRBJ1-2; the match to TRBD1 covers 7 bases. CDR3 length equals 16 residues. The junction had 9 bases not matched to a gene; V was cut back by 0 bases and J by 4 bases. The germline V gene has CDR1 SGDLS and CDR2 YYNGEE. CDR3 bases: TGTGCCAGCAGCGTAGGGGACAGCAAGCGGGGCTATGGCTACACCTTC. As protein: CASSVGDSKRGYGYTF.

This clone showed up many times. The chain is built from TRBV30 and TRBJ2-1; D call uncertain. There are 11 residues in the CDR3. The germline gives CDR1 GTSNPN, CDR2 SVGIG (reference sequence). Trimming removed 3 bases from V and 8 bases from J, with 8 bases in between. The CDR3 loop is CAWRVGYEQFF. CDR3 nucleotides: TGTGCCTGGAGAGTGGGATATGAGCAGTTCTTC.

For the CDR3, the DNA is TGTGCCAGCAGTTGGTCGCCGAGCAGTAAAGCGGGGAAGGAGCAGTACTTC. It encodes CASSWSPSSKAGKEQYF. This chain links TRBV28 with TRBJ2-5, with 7 nucleotides matching TRBD2. V trimming: 4 bases; J trimming: 11 bases; junction bases outside the gene matches: 22. The germline V gene encodes CDR1 MDHEN and CDR2 SYDVKM. The CDR3 has 17 residues.

There are a few counts of this clone. A much larger clonotype is one base distant, so this may be a read error. Other DNA sequences in this sample translate to the same CDR3. This chain links TRBV11-2 with TRBJ2-5, with unresolved D. The CDR3 has 10 amino acids. Trimming took 5 bases from V and 5 from J, leaving 3 bases between them. The V gene's germline CDR1 is SGHAT and CDR2 FQNNGV. The CDR3 region is CASSRETQYF. CDR3 coding DNA: TGTGCCAGCAGCCGGGAGACCCAGTACTTC. Looking up the rest from reference TRBV11-2 and TRBJ2-5 gives the full variable domain: EAGVAQSPRYKIIEKRQSVAFWCNPISGHATLYWYQQILGQGPKLLIQFQNNGVVDDSQLPKDRFSAERLKGVDSTLKIQPAKLEDSAVYLCASSRETQYFGPGTRLLVL.

V gene TRBV14 combines with J gene TRBJ2-5, with 10 bases lining up with TRBD1. The CDR3 runs to 14 residues. Germline CDR1 is SGHDN and CDR2 is FVKESK. Unmatched junction bases numbered 3, after V lost 4 bases and J lost 4 bases. The CDR3 DNA follows: TGTGCCAGCAGCCCCGGGACAGGGGTAGAGACCCAGTACTTC. Residues: CASSPGTGVETQYF.

The J gene is TRBJ2-7, the V gene TRBV9; 11 positions agree with TRBD1. V shed 4 bases, J shed 7 bases, and the junction held 7 bases outside the gene matches. The length of the CDR3 is 14 residues. Germline V gives CDR1 SGDLS, CDR2 YYNGEE. DNA for the CDR3: TGTGCCAGCAGCCTAGGACAGGGGGCAAGGGAGCAGTACTTC. It encodes CASSLGQGAREQYF. Together with reference TRBV9 and TRBJ2-7, the CDR3 gives the full variable domain: DSGVTQTPKHLITATGQRVTLRCSPRSGDLSVYWYQQSLDQGLQFLIQYYNGEERAKGNILERFSAQQFPDLHSELNLSSLELGDSALYFCASSLGQGAREQYFGPGTRLTVT.

The V gene is TRBV14, the J gene TRBJ2-7, with D perhaps TRBD2 (6 bases). Looked up from germline, CDR1 is SGHDN and CDR2 is FVKESK. Trimming pared 1 base from V and 3 bases from J, leaving 16 bases between. This CDR3 spans 16 amino acids. The CDR3 coding sequence is TGTGCCAGCAGCCAAGGATTCTGGGGGGACCACTACGAGCAGTACTTC. Translation gives CASSQGFWGDHYEQYF.

The rearrangement joins TRBV30 to TRBJ2-1; the match to TRBD2 covers 14 bases. The CDR3 runs to 13 residues. The V segment lost 7 bases and the J segment 7 bases; nucleotides outside the gene matches: 3. Germline CDR1 GTSNPN, CDR2 SVGIG (reference sequence). The CDR3, as DNA: TGTGCCTTGACTAGCGGGAGGGGTAATGAGCAGTTCTTC. This codes for CALTSGRGNEQFF.

V gene TRBV11-2 combines with J gene TRBJ1-2; D is unclear. Germline CDR1 SGHAT, CDR2 FQNNGV. The CDR3 is 13 residues long. V dropped 5 bases and J dropped 2 bases, with 9 bases sitting between them. CDR3 bases: TGTGCCAGCAGCCCTGAAGAAAACTATGGCTACACCTTC. This encodes CASSPEENYGYTF.

The chain combines TRBV2 with TRBJ1-5, with D possibly being TRBD1 (5 bases). The CDR3 has 12 residues. Germline-derived CDR1 and CDR2 are SNHLY and FYNNEI. Trimming removed 6 bases at V and 3 bases at J, with 6 bases between. This CDR3 reads CASRTDNQPQHF. The CDR3 DNA is TGTGCCAGCAGGACAGACAATCAGCCCCAGCATTTT.

The chain has TRBV27 and TRBJ2-3; 7 nucleotides agree with TRBD1. The CDR3 has 15 residues. The V gene end was trimmed by 6 bases and the J gene end by 3 bases; junction bases not matched to a gene: 9. Germline V gives CDR1 MNHEY, CDR2 SMNVEV (reference sequence). The CDR3 DNA reads TGTGCCAGCAGCCCACAGGGGATCGGTACAGATACGCAGTATTTT. Its protein is CASSPQGIGTDTQYF.

This sequence joins TRBV28 and TRBJ1-2, with TRBD1 as a possible D gene (6 bases). The V and J ends lost 5 bases and 0 bases respectively, with 28 bases between them. The CDR3 covers 20 residues. Germline V gene data show CDR1 as MDHEN and CDR2 as SYDVKM. This CDR3 reads CASSPPLYKDRSKANYGYTF. The CDR3 DNA is TGTGCCAGCAGTCCCCCCCTTTATAAAGACAGGTCCAAAGCTAACTATGGCTACACCTTC.

This sequence joins TRBV29-1 and TRBJ2-7, with D unclear. Trimming pared 4 bases from V and 2 bases from J, leaving 12 bases between. Germline V gives CDR1 SQVTM, CDR2 ANQGSEA. The CDR3 contains 13 residues. CDR3 residues: CSVAPDRAYEQYF. The CDR3 bases are TGCAGCGTTGCCCCCGATCGAGCCTACGAGCAGTACTTC.

The CDR3 region has the DNA TGTGCCAGCAGCCCTACTTCGAGCTCCTACAATGAGCAGTTCTTC. Its translation is CASSPTSSSYNEQFF. The J gene is TRBJ2-1, the V gene TRBV9; D not resolved. Germline assignment: CDR1 SGDLS and CDR2 YYNGEE. V dropped 4 bases and J dropped 0 bases, with 11 bases sitting between them. The CDR3 totals 15 residues.

V gene TRBV6-5 combines with J gene TRBJ2-5; TRBD2 is a possible D gene (5 bases). The CDR3 consists of 14 residues. Germline V gene data show CDR1 as MNHEY and CDR2 as SVGAGI. Between the trimmed V and J ends, which lost 4 bases and 4 bases, there was a span of 13 bases. CDR3 DNA: TGTGCCAGCAGTTCCCAGGTGGCGGGAGAGACCCAGTACTTC. Protein product: CASSSQVAGETQYF.

This chain connects TRBV7-2 to TRBJ2-1; maybe TRBD1 (6 bases). Trimming took off 3 bases at V and 10 bases at J, with 7 bases between the two ends. Germline CDR1 reads SGHTA; CDR2 reads FQGNSA. The CDR3 spans 11 residues. As DNA, the CDR3 is TGTGCCAGCAGCTTCCAGGGGGAGCAGTTCTTC. Translation: CASSFQGEQFF.

The V gene is TRBV14, the J gene TRBJ2-5; no reliable D call. V shed 0 bases and J shed 1 base, with 15 bases lying between them. The germline CDR1 and CDR2 sequences are SGHDN and FVKESK. CDR3 length: 17 residues. In nucleotides, the CDR3 is TGTGCCAGCAGCCAAGATCTAGGGCGCAGCGCCCAAGAGACCCAGTACTTC. Protein: CASSQDLGRSAQETQYF.

This clone was detected many times. The genes are TRBV5-1 and TRBJ2-1; 12 nucleotides line up with TRBD2. After removal of 1 base from V and 8 bases from J, the junction contained 10 bases not matched to a gene. Germline CDR1 reads SGHRS; CDR2 reads YFSETQ. The CDR3 runs 17 residues. CDR3 nucleotide sequence: TGCGCCAGCAGCTTGAACAGACTAGCGGGAGTTGGGGATGAGCAGTTCTTC. Its translation: CASSLNRLAGVGDEQFF.

J is TRBJ2-1 and V is TRBV21-1; TRBD1, as called in the table, went unchecked against the DNA. TRBV21-1 is shown as a pseudogene. The CDR3 is 14 residues long. The CDR3 DNA is TGTGCCAGCAGCACCCGAACAGGGACCGGTGAGCAGTTCTTC. Its protein product is CASSTRTGTGEQFF.

The V and J genes are TRBV5-8 and TRBJ2-5; no firm D call. The CDR3 sequence is 11 residues long. The germline V gene has CDR1 SGHTS and CDR2 YDEGEE. Trimming cost V 1 base and J 6 bases, with 4 bases left between them. The CDR3 DNA follows: TGTGCCAGCAGCTTGCAAAAGACCCAGTACTTC. This sequence encodes CASSLQKTQYF.

The V gene is TRBV4-2, the J gene TRBJ1-6, with 8 bases aligning to TRBD1. The CDR3 spans 17 residues. Germline trimming cut 0 bases from V and 11 bases from J; bases unmatched to any gene: 12. Germline loops: CDR1 LGHNA, CDR2 YNFKEQ. The CDR3 is CASSQEVGQGAWTPLHF. The CDR3 DNA reads as TGTGCCAGCAGCCAAGAGGTTGGGCAGGGGGCTTGGACACCCCTCCACTTT.

The rearrangement joins TRBV5-1 to TRBJ2-1; 11 positions agree with TRBD2. The length of the CDR3 is 16 residues. The V gene end was trimmed by 5 bases and the J gene end by 5 bases; junction bases not matched to a gene: 9. Germline V CDR1 and CDR2: SGHRS, YFSETQ. CDR3 in DNA: TGCGCCAGCAGGAAGTCCGGGACTAGCGGACACAATGAGCAGTTCTTC. Translation: CASRKSGTSGHNEQFF.

The V call is TRBV30, the J call TRBJ2-4; 9 positions agree with TRBD2. Germline CDR1 GTSNPN, CDR2 SVGIG (reference sequence). V gave up 5 bases and J gave up 8 bases; unmatched junction bases: 4. This CDR3 spans 12 amino acids. CDR3 in amino acids: CAWGREGYIQYF. The CDR3 DNA reads as TGTGCCTGGGGGCGGGAGGGCTACATTCAGTACTTC.

The rearrangement uses TRBV27 and TRBJ2-2; a weak D match, TRBD1 (7 bases). Looked up from germline, CDR1 is MNHEY and CDR2 is SMNVEV (reference sequence). V was shortened by 6 bases and J by 5 bases, with 13 bases between the two germline ends. The CDR3 is 14 amino acids. The CDR3 reads CASRGGGETGELFF. The CDR3 nucleotides read TGTGCCAGCAGAGGGGGCGGGGAGACCGGGGAGCTGTTTTTT.

This clone was seen only once. The rearrangement joins TRBV11-2 to TRBJ1-3, with TRBD1 identical over 7 bases. The CDR3 has 15 amino acids. The V and J ends lost 4 bases and 0 bases, in that order; junction bases with no gene match: 3. The germline V gene encodes CDR1 SGHAT and CDR2 FQNNGV. Here the CDR3 DNA reads TGTGCCAGCAGCTCGGACAGGCACTCTGGAAACACCATATATTTT. Translation: CASSSDRHSGNTIYF.